This TCR beta chain was sequenced during a study of blood T cell repertoires in COVID-19. On the study more broadly: Nucleic acid was either cDNA or gDNA, and it came from T cells, B-cell-depleted T cells, or PBMCs.

In the original analysis: Counts of nucleated cells, estimated from reference gene primer amplification, were obtained. Using immunoSEQ multiplex PCR, the repertoire was profiled, and TCRdb retains in-frame clones only, with some absent. The V and J calls and clone size come from that table; D and trimming were worked out from the DNA. Of 25,000 to 30,000 clones listed, 85% to 95% are singletons. Germline lookup yields CDR1 MNHEY and CDR2 SVGAGI. The CDR3 is made up of 15 amino acids. V dropped 5 bases and J dropped 5 bases, with 16 bases sitting between them. The sequencing input was peripheral blood. The genes are TRBV6-5 and TRBJ2-1; tentatively, D is TRBD2 (6 bases). The clonotype originates from a woman in her 70s with COVID-19, enrolled during active disease. In nucleotides, the CDR3 is TGTGCCAGCAGTCGCCATGGAGGGTTGGACAATGAGCAGTTCTTC. Translating gives CASSRHGGLDNEQFF.